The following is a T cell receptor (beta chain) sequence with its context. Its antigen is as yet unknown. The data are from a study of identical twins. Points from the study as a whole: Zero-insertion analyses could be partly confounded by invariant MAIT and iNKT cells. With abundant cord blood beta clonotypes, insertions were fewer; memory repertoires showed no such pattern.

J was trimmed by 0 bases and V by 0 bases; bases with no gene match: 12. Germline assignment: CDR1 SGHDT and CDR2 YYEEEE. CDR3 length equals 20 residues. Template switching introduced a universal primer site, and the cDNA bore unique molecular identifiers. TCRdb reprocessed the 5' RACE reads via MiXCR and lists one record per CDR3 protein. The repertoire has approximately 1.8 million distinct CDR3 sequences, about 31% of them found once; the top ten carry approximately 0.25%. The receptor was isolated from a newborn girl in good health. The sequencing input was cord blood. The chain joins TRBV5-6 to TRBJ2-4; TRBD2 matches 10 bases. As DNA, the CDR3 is TGTGCCAGCAGCTTGGCGAGTAGTAGCGGGGGGCCCATAGCCAAAAACATTCAGTACTTC. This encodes CASSLASSSGGPIAKNIQYF.